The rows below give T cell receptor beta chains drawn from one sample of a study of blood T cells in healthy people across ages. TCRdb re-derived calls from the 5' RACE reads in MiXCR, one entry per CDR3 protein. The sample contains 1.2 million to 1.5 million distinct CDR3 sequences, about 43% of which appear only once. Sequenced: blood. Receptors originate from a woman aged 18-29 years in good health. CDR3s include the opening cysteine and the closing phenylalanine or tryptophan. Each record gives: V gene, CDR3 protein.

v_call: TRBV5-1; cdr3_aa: CASSGGTAPDTQYF
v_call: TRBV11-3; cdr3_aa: CASSFIGGEQFF
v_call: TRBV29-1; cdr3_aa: CSAADTGDNTEAFF
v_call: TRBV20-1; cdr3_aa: CSARGPAGYEQYF
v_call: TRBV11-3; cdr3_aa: CASSSQTGYAEQYF
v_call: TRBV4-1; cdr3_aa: CASSQISITNTEAFF
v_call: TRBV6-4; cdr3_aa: CASSFLAGEYTQYF
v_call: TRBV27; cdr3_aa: CASSFGTGWVDGYTF
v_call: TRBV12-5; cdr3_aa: CASGSFDRGGYTF
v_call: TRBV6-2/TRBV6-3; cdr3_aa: CASSRTSADTDTQYF
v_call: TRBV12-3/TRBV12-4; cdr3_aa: CASTGGTTGELFF
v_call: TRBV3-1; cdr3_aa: CASNPLDQGEETQYF
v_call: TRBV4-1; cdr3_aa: CASSSGSGVYNEQFF
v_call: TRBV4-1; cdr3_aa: CASSQHGLAGDYEQYF
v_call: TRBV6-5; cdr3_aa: CASSYRGGNQPQHF
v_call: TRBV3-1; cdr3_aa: CASSQVYHREPDTQYF
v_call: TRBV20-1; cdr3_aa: CSARPGLHFNEQFF
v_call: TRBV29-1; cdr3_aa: CSVEGWGFNTEAFF
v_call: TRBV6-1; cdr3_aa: CASSEAGAHSYEQYF
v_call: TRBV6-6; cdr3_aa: CASSQGQRNSPLHF
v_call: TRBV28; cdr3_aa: CASSLWGAPLYEQYF
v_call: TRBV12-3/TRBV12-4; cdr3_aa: CASSLLEGNTGELFF
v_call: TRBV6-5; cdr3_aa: CASSYSRGEAFF
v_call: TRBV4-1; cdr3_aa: CASSQGDRALFF
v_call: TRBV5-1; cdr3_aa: CASSYGPGQVGETQYF
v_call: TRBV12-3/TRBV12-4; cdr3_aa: CASSLRQGVSGNYTF
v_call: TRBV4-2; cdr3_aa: CASRPVLAGSTRELFF
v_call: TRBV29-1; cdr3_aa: CSVEGLASFYNEQFF
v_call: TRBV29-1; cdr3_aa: CSVRTGGSTDTRYF
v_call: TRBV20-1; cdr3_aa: CSAPGEANTEAFF
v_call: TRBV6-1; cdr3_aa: CASSPDERNIQYF
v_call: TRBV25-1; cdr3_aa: CASSAVGAGVGETQYF
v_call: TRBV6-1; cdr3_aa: CASKKLRGRPYEQYF
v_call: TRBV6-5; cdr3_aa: CASSYSTGVSYEQYF
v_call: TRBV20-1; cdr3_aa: CSARGTQTLNTEAFF
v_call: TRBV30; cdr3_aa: CAWSGGSTEAFF
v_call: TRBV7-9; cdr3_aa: CASSLGVVPGELFF
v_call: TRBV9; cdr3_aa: CASSTDRGGEQYF
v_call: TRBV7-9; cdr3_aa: CASSSDSDNTEAFF
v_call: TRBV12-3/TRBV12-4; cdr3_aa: CASSPRLSSVYGYTF
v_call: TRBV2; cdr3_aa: CASSEGGQAIASYGYTF
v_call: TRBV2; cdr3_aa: CASSGNRGAFF
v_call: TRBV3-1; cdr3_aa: CASSPTGRDTQYF
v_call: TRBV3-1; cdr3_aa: CASSQSYEAFF
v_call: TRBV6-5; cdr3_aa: CASANGNEQFF
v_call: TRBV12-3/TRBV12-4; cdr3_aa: CASSSPSGDQETRYF
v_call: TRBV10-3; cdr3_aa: CAISSLARELFF